The clone carrying this T cell receptor beta chain was picked up one time. The data stem from a study of control samples from healthy donors and cancer patients. Generated by immunoSEQ multiplex PCR, the TCRdb table keeps only in-frame clones and is missing some. The table lists 120,000 or so clones, 80% to 95% of them singletons. V was pared by 5 bases and J by 0 bases, with 17 bases between. Germline CDR1 reads SGHAT; CDR2 reads FQNNGV. The length of the CDR3 is 18 residues. This chain links TRBV11-2 with TRBJ1-6; D is possibly TRBD1 (5 bases). The sequence was collected from a man aged 18 to 35 in good health. Specimen: blood. CDR3 in DNA: TGTGCCAGCAGCCCCCGGGACGCCCAGTTCTCCTATAATTCACCCCTCCACTTT. It is translated as CASSPRDAQFSYNSPLHF.